The sequence of this T cell receptor beta chain was determined in a study of response to subunit inactivated influenza vaccine. Germline V lookup: CDR1 SGHVS, CDR2 FNYEAQ. Trimming shortened V by 1 base and J by 6 bases, and 17 bases separated the two germline ends. CDR3 length: 16 amino acids. TCRdb re-analysed the RT-PCR reads in MiXCR, keeping a single row per CDR3 protein. The data show some 500,000 distinct CDR3 sequences, about 17% seen once. The rearrangement joins TRBV7-6 to TRBJ2-3, with TRBD1 as a possible D gene (5 bases). The material sequenced was CD4+ T cells sorted from PBMCs, taken 23 months after vaccination. The sequence came from a man aged 50-75 years who received an inactivated influenza vaccine. CDR3: CASSLVSDILLDTQYF. For the CDR3, the DNA is TGTGCCAGCAGCTTAGTTTCGGACATCCTGTTGGATACGCAGTATTTT.